This TCR beta chain was sequenced during a study of cytomegalovirus exposure and HLA in healthy donors. Both 60 Vbeta primers and 13 Jbeta primers went into the PCR. Using immunoSEQ multiplex PCR, the repertoire was profiled, and TCRdb retains in-frame clones only, with some absent. This table holds more than 150,000 clones, around 80% found once. The germline CDR1 and CDR2 sequences are SGHRS and YFSETQ. This CDR3 is 15 amino acids long. Trimming cost V 1 base and J 0 bases, with 7 bases left between them. Study findings and constraints: HLA allele associations emerged for some 16,000 TCR beta sequences in a later analysis, at 0.05 false discovery rate. The majority of CMV-associated TCR beta chains were reported as apparently HLA-restricted in a later analysis.

The table lists this clone with a count of one. Its antigen is unidentified. The V call is TRBV5-1, the J call TRBJ1-4; no reliable D call. This sequence was found in a man aged 35-49 years in good health and CMV-seropositive. Sample: PBMCs. The CDR3 coding sequence is TGCGCCAGCAGCTTGCAGGCAGCAACTAATGAAAAACTGTTTTTT. Translating gives CASSLQAATNEKLFF.